The entry that follows covers one T cell receptor (beta chain) sequence. This sample was taken from a study of blood T cell repertoires in COVID-19. Turning to the study itself: Material from acute and convalescent COVID-19 was sourced from the United States, Italy and Spain. PBMCs, B-cell-depleted T cells, or T cells were the source of the cDNA or gDNA that made up the material.

Germline V CDR1 and CDR2: SGHRS, YFSETQ. The CDR3 runs 13 residues. Trimming took 4 bases from V and 6 from J, leaving 12 bases between them. Original processing notes: Reference gene primer amplification yielded estimated nucleated cell counts. TCRdb keeps only in-frame clones here, not all; method: immunoSEQ multiplex PCR. Clonal size and the V and J genes are those of that table, whereas D and trimming came from the DNA. The sample records about 73,000 clones, approximately 92% being singletons. The chain joins TRBV5-1 to TRBJ2-3; the D gene is possibly TRBD2 (5 bases). The sequence came from a man older than 75 with acute or convalescent COVID-19. The specimen sequenced was peripheral blood. CDR3 amino acids: CASSAASLDTQYF. The CDR3, as DNA: TGCGCCAGCAGCGCGGCTAGCTTGGATACGCAGTATTTT.